Listed below are T cell receptor beta chains from one sample, sequenced in a study of T cells in localized non-small cell lung cancer. TCRdb keeps only in-frame clones here, not all; method: immunoSEQ multiplex PCR. The sample lists 28,000 or so clones; around 90% were seen once. The sequences come from peripheral blood, collected before any cancer treatment. Receptors originate from a female donor older than 55 with stage II squamous cell lung carcinoma. The CDR3 runs from the conserved cysteine through the conserved F or W. The D gene is left open where the match is weak. The size field is filled for only some rows; it gives once, few, many or a size class.

>TRBV2|TRBJ2-2|NA|NA
TGTGCCAGCAGTGGGTCGGGGAACACCGGGGAGCTGTTTTTT
CASSGSGNTGELFF
>TRBV4-1|TRBJ2-1|NA|NA
TGCGCCAGCAGCCAGCGCTATAGCACCAGCTCCTACAATGAGCAGTTCTTC
CASSQRYSTSSYNEQFF
>TRBV11-3|TRBJ2-2|few|NA
TGTGCCAGCAGCTTGAGGGACCCCGGGGAGCTGTTTTTT
CASSLRDPGELFF
>TRBV6-6|TRBJ2-7|NA|TRBD2
TGTGCCAGCAGCCTTCTAGCGGGAGACAGCGAGCAGTACTTC
CASSLLAGDSEQYF
>TRBV19|TRBJ2-2|NA|TRBD2
TGTGCCAGTAGTATGGGACTAGCGTTGGGCACCGGGGAGCTGTTTTTT
CASSMGLALGTGELFF
>TRBV20-1|TRBJ1-1|NA|NA
TGCAGTGCTAGAGGGGGGACGGGGGCTTTCTTT
CSARGGTGAFF
>TRBV7-3|TRBJ2-1|NA|NA
TGTGCCAGCAGCTTAGCGCGGGTGGGGGACCACAATGAGCAGTTCTTC
CASSLARVGDHNEQFF
>TRBV5-4|TRBJ2-7|NA|TRBD2
TGTGCCAGCAGCTTGGGATCTGTGGGACTAGCCTACGAGCAGTACTTC
CASSLGSVGLAYEQYF
>TRBV11-2|TRBJ2-2|NA|TRBD2
TGTGCCAGCAGCCCTAGCGGGGGGCTTAGCGGGGAGCTGTTTTTT
CASSPSGGLSGELFF
>TRBV10-3|TRBJ2-3|NA|NA
TGTGCCATCAGTGAGTCAGCAGATACGCAGTATTTT
CAISESADTQYF
>TRBV30|TRBJ2-7|NA|TRBD1
TGTGCCTGGAGCTATTTACCGGGACAGGAGCCCTACGAGCAGTACTTC
CAWSYLPGQEPYEQYF
>TRBV4-1|TRBJ2-3|once|TRBD2
TGCGCCAGCAGCAGGGTAGCGGGAGAGAGAGGAGATACGCAGTATTTT
CASSRVAGERGDTQYF
>TRBV2|TRBJ2-5|NA|TRBD1
TGTGCCGGCCGGAGGAGACAGGGGGCTGGAGAGACCCAGTACTTC
CAGRRRQGAGETQYF
>TRBV6-5|TRBJ1-1|few|NA
TGTGCCAGCCATATGCCCCGCGGGGGAGGTCGGGCTTTCTTT
CASHMPRGGGRAFF
>TRBV7-9|TRBJ2-7|NA|NA
TGTGCCAGCAGCTTAGTCTGGAGCTACGAGCAGTACTTC
CASSLVWSYEQYF
>TRBV7-9|TRBJ2-7|NA|TRBD1
TGTGCCAGCAGCTTAGGGGGACAGGGCCACGAGCAGTACTTC
CASSLGGQGHEQYF
>TRBV6-5|TRBJ2-7|NA|NA
TGTGCCAGCAGTTACGGGGGAGAAGGCTCCTACGAGCAGTACTTC
CASSYGGEGSYEQYF
>TRBV7-2|TRBJ2-7|NA|NA
TGTGCCAGCAGCTTGATCGGGTCGCCCTACGAGCAGTACTTC
CASSLIGSPYEQYF
>TRBV10-3|TRBJ1-1|NA|NA
TGTGCCATCAGGGGGGATCGTGAGTTGTACACTGAAGCTTTCTTT
CAIRGDRELYTEAFF
>TRBV6-6|TRBJ2-3|NA|NA
TGTGCCAGCAGTTACCCCCCGGAGACAGTCACAGATACGCAGTATTTT
CASSYPPETVTDTQYF
>TRBV6-5|TRBJ1-1|NA|NA
TGTGCCAGCAGTTTACAGTGGGGGGACACTGAAGCTTTCTTT
CASSLQWGDTEAFF
>TRBV7-3|TRBJ2-7|NA|TRBD2
TGTGCCAGCAGCTTAAAACGGGGGGGCCCCTACGAGCAGTACTTC
CASSLKRGGPYEQYF
>TRBV5-5|TRBJ2-3|NA|NA
TGTGCCAGCAGCTTGGCTTTGTTCTGGCAGGTCACAGATACGCAGTATTTT
CASSLALFWQVTDTQYF
>TRBV6-1|TRBJ1-2|NA|NA
TGTGCCAGCAGTGAAGATCGGGCTAGGTATGGCTACACCTTC
CASSEDRARYGYTF
>TRBV19|TRBJ2-3|NA|TRBD2
TGTGCCAGTAGCGGGGGGGCCGGAGCAGATACGCAGTATTTT
CASSGGAGADTQYF
>TRBV5-1|TRBJ2-1|NA|NA
TGCGCCAGCAGCTCCCCTCTGGGGCTCGGCTCCTACAATGAGCAGTTCTTC
CASSSPLGLGSYNEQFF
>TRBV7-3|TRBJ2-5|NA|TRBD1
TGTGCCAGCAGCCTAAGGGGGACAGGGGGCGGAGAGACCCAGTACTTC
CASSLRGTGGGETQYF
>TRBV6-6|TRBJ2-7|NA|TRBD1
TGTGCCAGCAGGGGACAGTCCTACGAGCAGTACTTC
CASRGQSYEQYF
>TRBV6-1|TRBJ2-7|once|NA
TGTGCCAGCTTTCCCCGGGACGCATCCTACGAGCAGTACTTC
CASFPRDASYEQYF
>TRBV10-1|TRBJ2-5|NA|NA
TGCGCCAGCGCTAAGCGGATCCAAGAGACCCAGTACTTC
CASAKRIQETQYF
>TRBV30|TRBJ1-1|NA|TRBD1
TGTGCCTGGAGTCCACCGGGACAGGCAAGGGCTGAAGCTTTCTTT
CAWSPPGQARAEAFF
>TRBV5-1|TRBJ1-1|NA|NA
TGCGCCAGCAGCGTAAATCTCCCGGGCCCTGAAGCTTTCTTT
CASSVNLPGPEAFF
>TRBV7-8|TRBJ2-5|NA|NA
TGTGCCAGCAGCTTAGTTCGCAGCCAAGAGACCCAGTACTTC
CASSLVRSQETQYF
>TRBV5-1|TRBJ2-7|NA|TRBD1
TGCGCCAGCAGCAACACGTTCCGGGACAGTTCCTACGAGCAGTACTTC
CASSNTFRDSSYEQYF
>TRBV5-4|TRBJ1-5|NA|NA
TGTGCCAGCCGGATGAGGTTGGGTAGCAATCAGCCCCAGCATTTT
CASRMRLGSNQPQHF
>TRBV5-4|TRBJ2-7|NA|TRBD2
TGTGCCAGCAGCTCGGGGGGGGCCTTAAAATTCGAGCAGTACTTC
CASSSGGALKFEQYF
>TRBV6-5|TRBJ1-2|once|TRBD1
TGTGCCAGCAGTGAAGGGGGCCCCTATGGCTACACCTTC
CASSEGGPYGYTF
>TRBV21-1|TRBJ2-7|NA|NA
TGTGCCCAAGGTAGGCTAGCGGGGGGACTCTACGAGCAGTACTTC
CAQGRLAGGLYEQYF
>TRBV9|TRBJ1-1|NA|NA
TGTGCCAGCAGCCCAAATGGGGCGAACACTGAAGCTTTCTTT
CASSPNGANTEAFF
>TRBV29-1|TRBJ1-1|NA|TRBD1
TGCAGCGCTGACAGGGGGAACACTGAAGCTTTCTTT
CSADRGNTEAFF
>TRBV5-1|TRBJ1-2|NA|NA
TGCGCCAGCAGCCCCACAGGGAATCAAGGTGGCTACACCTTC
CASSPTGNQGGYTF
>TRBV5-1|TRBJ2-7|NA|TRBD1
TGCGCCAGCAGTTGGGGGACAGGGGGTTACGAGCAGTACTTC
CASSWGTGGYEQYF
>TRBV6-5|TRBJ2-2|NA|TRBD2
TGTGCCAGCAGTTACGCGGGAGGAGGCACCGGGGAGCTGTTTTTT
CASSYAGGGTGELFF
>TRBV4-2|TRBJ2-7|NA|TRBD1
TGTGCCAGCAGCCAAGAACCCGGGACAGGGGCCCCCTACGAGCAGTACTTC
CASSQEPGTGAPYEQYF
>TRBV2|TRBJ2-1|NA|NA
TGTGCCGCGCGAGGGGCAGGGAGCTCCTACAATGAGCAGTTCTTC
CAARGAGSSYNEQFF
>TRBV6-5|TRBJ2-5|NA|NA
TGTGCCAGCAGACAGTACCAAGAGACCCAGTACTTC
CASRQYQETQYF
>TRBV5-4|TRBJ2-7|NA|TRBD2
TGTGCCAGCAGGCCTGCGACGGCGGGGGGTTCTTCCTACGAGCAGTACTTC
CASRPATAGGSSYEQYF
>TRBV18|TRBJ1-2|NA|NA
TGTGCCAGCTCCGCCGGGACCCAGGCTAACTATGGCTACACCTTC
CASSAGTQANYGYTF
>TRBV29-1|TRBJ2-3|NA|NA
TGCAGCGTTGTAGTGGGGGGCACAGATACGCAGTATTTT
CSVVVGGTDTQYF
>TRBV7-3|TRBJ1-1|NA|NA
TGTGCCAGCAGCTCGATCCCAGACACTGAAGCTTTCTTT
CASSSIPDTEAFF
>TRBV9|TRBJ2-7|NA|TRBD1
TGTGCCAGCAGCGTAGGGGTCCGGGACAGGGTCTACGAGCAGTACTTC
CASSVGVRDRVYEQYF